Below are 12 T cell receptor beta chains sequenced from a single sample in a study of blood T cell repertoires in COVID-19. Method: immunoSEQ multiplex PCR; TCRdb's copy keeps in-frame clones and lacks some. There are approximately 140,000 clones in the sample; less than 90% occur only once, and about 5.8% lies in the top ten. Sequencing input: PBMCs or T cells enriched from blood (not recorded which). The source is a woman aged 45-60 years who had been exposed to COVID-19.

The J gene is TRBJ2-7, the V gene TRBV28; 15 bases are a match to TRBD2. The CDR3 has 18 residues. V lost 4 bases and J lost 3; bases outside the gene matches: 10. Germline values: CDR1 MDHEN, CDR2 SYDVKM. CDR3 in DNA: TGTGCCAGCAGTTCAAGGTGGGGACTAGCGGGAGGTCACTACGAGCAGTACTTC. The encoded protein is CASSSRWGLAGGHYEQYF.

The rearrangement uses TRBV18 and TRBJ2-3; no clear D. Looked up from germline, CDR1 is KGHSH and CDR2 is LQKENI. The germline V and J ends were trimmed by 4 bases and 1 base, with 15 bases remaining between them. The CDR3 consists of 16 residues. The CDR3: CASSLVEPLGTDTQYF. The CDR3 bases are TGTGCCAGCTCACTAGTGGAGCCTCTGGGCACAGATACGCAGTATTTT.

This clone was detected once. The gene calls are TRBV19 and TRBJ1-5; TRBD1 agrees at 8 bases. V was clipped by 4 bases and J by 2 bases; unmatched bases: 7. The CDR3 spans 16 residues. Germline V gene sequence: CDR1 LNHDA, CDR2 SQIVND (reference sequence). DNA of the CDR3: TGTGCCAGTAGTACTCAGGGGGCGTTGGGCAATCAGCCCCAGCATTTT. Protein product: CASSTQGALGNQPQHF.

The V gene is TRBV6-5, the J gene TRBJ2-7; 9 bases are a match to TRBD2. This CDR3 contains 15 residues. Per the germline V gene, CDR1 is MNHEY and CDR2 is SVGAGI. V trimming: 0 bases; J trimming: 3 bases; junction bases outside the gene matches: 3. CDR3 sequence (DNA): TGTGCCAGCAGTTACTCTAGCGGGAGTGGCTACGAGCAGTACTTC. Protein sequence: CASSYSSGSGYEQYF.

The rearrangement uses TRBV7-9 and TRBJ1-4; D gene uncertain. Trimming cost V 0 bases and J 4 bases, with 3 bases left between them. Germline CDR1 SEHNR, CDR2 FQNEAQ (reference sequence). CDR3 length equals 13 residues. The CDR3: CASSLASNEKLFF. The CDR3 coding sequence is TGTGCCAGCAGCTTAGCGAGTAATGAAAAACTGTTTTTT.

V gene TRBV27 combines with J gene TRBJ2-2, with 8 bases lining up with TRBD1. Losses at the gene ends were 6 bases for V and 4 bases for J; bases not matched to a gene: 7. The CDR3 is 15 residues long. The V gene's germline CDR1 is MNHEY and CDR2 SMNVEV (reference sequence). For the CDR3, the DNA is TGTGCCAGCAGCTCGGGACAGGCAAGCACCGGGGAGCTGTTTTTT. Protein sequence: CASSSGQASTGELFF.

The CDR3 DNA sequence: TGTGCCAGCAGCGTGGACACAGGGAACTATGGCTACACCTTC. It yields the protein CASSVDTGNYGYTF. The chain uses TRBV9 and TRBJ1-2, with TRBD1 as a possible D gene (6 bases). Per germline, CDR1 SGDLS and CDR2 YYNGEE. The CDR3 has 14 amino acids. V was cut by 2 bases and J by 2 bases, with 10 bases left in between.

The CDR3 protein is CASSWRGRDSDEQFF. CDR3 bases: TGTGCCAGCAGCTGGAGGGGACGGGATTCCGATGAGCAGTTCTTC. The V call is TRBV6-6, the J call TRBJ2-1; possibly TRBD2 for D (6 bases). Germline CDR1 and CDR2: MNHNY and SVGAGI (reference sequence). Trimming took off 6 bases at V and 8 bases at J, with 20 bases between the two ends. There are 15 residues in the CDR3.

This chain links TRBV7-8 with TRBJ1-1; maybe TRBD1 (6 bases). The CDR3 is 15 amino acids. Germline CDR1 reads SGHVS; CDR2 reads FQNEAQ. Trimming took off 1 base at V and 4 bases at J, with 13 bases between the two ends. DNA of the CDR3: TGTGCCAGCAGCTTAGGGGCGGGGGCCGGCACTGAAGCTTTCTTT. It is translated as CASSLGAGAGTEAFF.

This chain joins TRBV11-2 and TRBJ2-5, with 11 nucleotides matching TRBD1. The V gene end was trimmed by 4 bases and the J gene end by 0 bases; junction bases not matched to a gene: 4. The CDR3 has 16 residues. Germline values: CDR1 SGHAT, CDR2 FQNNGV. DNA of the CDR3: TGTGCCAGCAGCTGGGGGGACAGGGGGGACCAAGAGACCCAGTACTTC. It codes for CASSWGDRGDQETQYF.

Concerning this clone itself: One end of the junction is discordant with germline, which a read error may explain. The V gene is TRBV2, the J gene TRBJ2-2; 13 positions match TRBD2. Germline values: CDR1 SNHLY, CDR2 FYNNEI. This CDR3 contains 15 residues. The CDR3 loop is CVSSFTSGRDGELFF. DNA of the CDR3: TGTGTCAGCAGTTTCACTAGCGGGAGGGACGGGGAGCTGTTTTTT.

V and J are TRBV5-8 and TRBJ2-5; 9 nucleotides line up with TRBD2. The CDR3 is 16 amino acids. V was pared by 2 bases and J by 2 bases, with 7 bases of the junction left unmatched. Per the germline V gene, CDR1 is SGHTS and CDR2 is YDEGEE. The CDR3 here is CASSFGSGSHQETQYF. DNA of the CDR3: TGTGCCAGCAGCTTTGGTAGCGGGAGTCATCAAGAGACCCAGTACTTC.